The 19 T cell receptor beta chains in this list originate from one sample, sequenced in a study of neoadjuvant nivolumab and ipilimumab in lung cancer. TCRdb's table, derived via immunoSEQ multiplex PCR, lists solely in-frame clones and lacks some. The sample contains approximately 29,000 clones, about nine tenths of which appear only once. The sequencing used peripheral blood, collected after neoadjuvant nivolumab, alone or with ipilimumab, at or shortly before surgery. Every receptor here comes from an adult with non-small cell lung cancer.

The V gene is TRBV10-3, the J gene TRBJ1-2, with no clear D. The V and J ends lost 3 bases and 4 bases respectively, with 12 bases between them. CDR1 is ENHRY and CDR2 is SYGVKD in the germline V gene. The CDR3 loop spans 14 amino acids. The CDR3 bases are TGTGCCATCAGTGATGCCTCGGGGTCCTATGGCTACACCTTC. Encoded protein: CAISDASGSYGYTF.

The V gene is TRBV6-1, the J gene TRBJ1-1; no reliable D call. This CDR3 has 14 amino acids. Germline V gene data show CDR1 as MNHNS and CDR2 as SASEGT. V was clipped by 2 bases and J by 7 bases, with 14 bases between them. The CDR3 region has the DNA TGTGCCAGCAGTGAAAGACGCGGGCGCTTTGAAGCTTTCTTT. Residues: CASSERRGRFEAFF.

The genes are TRBV12-5 and TRBJ1-1, with a possible D match to TRBD1 (5 bases). Germline V gives CDR1 LGHNT, CDR2 FRNRAP. V was cut by 4 bases and J by 7 bases, with 10 bases left in between. This CDR3 has 12 amino acids. CDR3 sequence reads: CASGYPGGEAFF. CDR3 sequence (DNA): TGTGCTAGTGGTTACCCGGGGGGTGAAGCTTTCTTT.

In DNA, the CDR3 is TGTGCCAGCAGACCCCCGCAGGGGGCGCATTCACCCCTCCACTTT. This gives the protein CASRPPQGAHSPLHF. The chain employs TRBV6-6 and TRBJ1-6; 8 nucleotides align to TRBD1. The CDR3 runs to 15 residues. Trimming cost V 6 bases and J 8 bases; bases outside gene matches: 9. From germline, CDR1 is MNHNY and CDR2 SVGAGI (reference sequence).

V gene TRBV27 combines with J gene TRBJ2-2; 11 bases agree with TRBD2. V shed 3 bases and J 4 bases; nucleotides not matched to a gene: 4. The CDR3 runs 16 residues. The germline gives CDR1 MNHEY, CDR2 SMNVEV (reference sequence). CDR3 DNA: TGTGCCAGCAGTTTGGGTAGCGGGGGGGCCACCGGGGAGCTGTTTTTT. Residues: CASSLGSGGATGELFF.

The V gene is TRBV18, the J gene TRBJ1-1; 10 positions agree with TRBD1. Germline V lookup: CDR1 KGHSH, CDR2 LQKENI. The CDR3 has 14 amino acids. With V trimmed by 3 bases and J by 6 bases, 4 bases remained unmatched. The CDR3 spells CASSPRDRGAEAFF. The DNA of the CDR3 is TGTGCCAGCTCACCGCGGGACAGGGGCGCTGAAGCTTTCTTT. The whole variable domain, filled in from reference TRBV18 and TRBJ1-1, reads NAGVMQNPRHLVRRRGQEARLRCSPMKGHSHVYWYRQLPEEGLKFMVYLQKENIIDESGMPKERFSAEFPKEGPSILRIQQVVRGDSAAYFCASSPRDRGAEAFFGQGTRLTVV.

This sequence joins TRBV4-1 and TRBJ1-2, with 9 bases fitting TRBD1. Germline V lookup: CDR1 MGHRA, CDR2 YSYEKL. The trim removed 2 bases at V and 3 bases at J, leaving 1 base unmatched. This CDR3 comprises 14 residues. CDR3 residues: CASSQRTGDYGYTF. The CDR3 region has the DNA TGCGCCAGCAGCCAAAGGACAGGGGACTATGGCTACACCTTC.

This chain connects TRBV6-4 to TRBJ2-1; 11 bases are shared with TRBD2. Germline V lookup: CDR1 MRHNA, CDR2 SNTAGT. The CDR3 is made up of 15 amino acids. J was trimmed by 3 bases and V by 6 bases; bases with no gene match: 4. The CDR3 is CASSQTSGDYNEQFF. The CDR3, as DNA: TGTGCCAGCAGCCAGACTAGCGGGGACTACAATGAGCAGTTCTTC.

J is TRBJ1-2 and V is TRBV4-3; D gene uncertain. Per the germline V gene, CDR1 is LGHNA and CDR2 is YSLEER. The CDR3 is 13 residues long. V shed 4 bases and J shed 4 bases, with 10 bases lying between them. CDR3 nucleotide sequence: TGCGCCAGCAGCCGGAGAGCGTCCTATGGCTACACCTTC. This translates into CASSRRASYGYTF.

In DNA, the CDR3 is TGCGCCAGCAGCTCCGGACAGGGGCCTTACAATGAGCAGTTCTTC. Amino acid sequence: CASSSGQGPYNEQFF. The chain carries TRBV5-1 and TRBJ2-1; 9 nucleotides match TRBD1. Germline V gene data show CDR1 as SGHRS and CDR2 as YFSETQ. The CDR3 covers 15 residues. Trimming took 3 bases from V and 4 from J; bases not matched to a gene: 5.

This rearrangement joins TRBV5-4 to TRBJ2-7; 9 positions agree with TRBD2. Germline V CDR1 and CDR2: SGHNT, YYREEE (reference sequence). J lost 3 bases, V lost 4 bases, and 5 bases had no gene match. This CDR3 is 14 amino acids long. Written as DNA, the CDR3 is TGTGCCAGCAGCCCCAGCGGGGGGAACTACGAGCAGTACTTC. This encodes CASSPSGGNYEQYF.

The chain combines TRBV27 with TRBJ1-2, with 8 nucleotides matching TRBD1. Germline CDR1 reads MNHEY; CDR2 reads SMNVEV (reference sequence). The CDR3 totals 13 residues. V gave up 5 bases and J gave up 5 bases; unmatched junction bases: 4. CDR3 in DNA: TGTGCCAGCAGTCCGAGACAGGGGTATGGCTACACCTTC. It translates to CASSPRQGYGYTF.

The chain joins TRBV6-1 to TRBJ2-1; D is possibly TRBD1 (6 bases). With 2 bases removed from V and 5 bases from J, the gap between germline ends came to 7 bases. Germline values: CDR1 MNHNS, CDR2 SASEGT. There are 13 residues in the CDR3. CDR3 loop: CASSETGNNEQFF. The CDR3 coding sequence is TGTGCCAGCAGTGAAACAGGGAACAATGAGCAGTTCTTC.

J is TRBJ2-5 and V is TRBV5-8; possibly TRBD2 for D (6 bases). There are 16 residues in the CDR3. V was trimmed by 0 bases and J by 5 bases, leaving 17 bases between them. From germline, CDR1 is SGHTS and CDR2 YDEGEE. In nucleotides, the CDR3 is TGTGCCAGCAGCTTGGCTTATTCGGCGGGGCGGGAGACCCAGTACTTC. Translation: CASSLAYSAGRETQYF.

The chain is built from TRBV4-1 and TRBJ2-6; 10 bases are a match to TRBD1. V dropped 0 bases and J dropped 1; count of bases not matched to a gene: 12. This CDR3 has 21 residues. Germline CDR1 is MGHRA and CDR2 is YSYEKL. The CDR3 coding sequence is TGCGCCAGCAGCCAAGATCGGGGGACAGGGGTAGGCGGATCTGGGGCCAACGTCCTGACTTTC. This sequence encodes CASSQDRGTGVGGSGANVLTF.

CDR3 in amino acids: CASSAGTGRYYEQYF. DNA for the CDR3: TGTGCCAGCAGCGCCGGGACAGGGAGGTACTACGAGCAGTACTTC. This sequence joins TRBV2 and TRBJ2-7; 9 positions agree with TRBD1. Germline V gene data show CDR1 as SNHLY and CDR2 as FYNNEI. CDR3 length: 15 residues. J gave up 3 bases and V 6 bases, and 9 bases lay outside the gene matches.

The chain combines TRBV10-1 with TRBJ2-7; D remains ambiguous. This CDR3 has 14 residues. The germline V and J ends were trimmed by 6 bases and 3 bases, with 15 bases remaining between them. Germline lookup yields CDR1 WNHNN and CDR2 SYGVQD (reference sequence). The CDR3 bases are TGCGCCAGCAGCCTGGACCTTAACCGCTACGAGCAGTACTTC. Residues: CASSLDLNRYEQYF.

In DNA form, the CDR3 reads TGTGCCAGCAGTATCGAGGAGAACTCTGGAAACACCATATATTTT. This translates into CASSIEENSGNTIYF. The chain employs TRBV6-5 and TRBJ1-3; D not certain. V was shortened by 5 bases and J by 0 bases, with 11 bases between the two germline ends. This CDR3 contains 15 residues. Germline V CDR1 and CDR2: MNHEY, SVGAGI.

V is TRBV2 and J is TRBJ2-2; D is ambiguous. Trimming left V 4 bases short and J 0 bases short, with 9 bases between. Germline V lookup: CDR1 SNHLY, CDR2 FYNNEI. The CDR3 spans 15 residues. CDR3 nucleotides: TGTGCCAGCAGTGCATTAATAGCGAACACCGGGGAGCTGTTTTTT. Residues: CASSALIANTGELFF.